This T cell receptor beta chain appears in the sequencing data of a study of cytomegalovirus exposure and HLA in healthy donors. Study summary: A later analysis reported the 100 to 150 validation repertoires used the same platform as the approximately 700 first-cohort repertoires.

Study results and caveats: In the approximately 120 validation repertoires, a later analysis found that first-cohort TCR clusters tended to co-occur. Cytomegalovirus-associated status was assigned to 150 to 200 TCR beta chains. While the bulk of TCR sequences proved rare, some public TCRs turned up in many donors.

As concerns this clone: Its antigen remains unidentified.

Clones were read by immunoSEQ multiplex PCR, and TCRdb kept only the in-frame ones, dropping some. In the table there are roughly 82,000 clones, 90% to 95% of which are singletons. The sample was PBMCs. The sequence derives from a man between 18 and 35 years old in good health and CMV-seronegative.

The DNA of the CDR3 is TGTGCCAGCAGCTTAGAGGACAGCTTCTACGAGCAGTACTTC. Translated: CASSLEDSFYEQYF. The gene calls are TRBV11-3 and TRBJ2-7; D may be TRBD1 (6 bases). The V end lost 0 bases, the J end lost 3 bases, and 9 bases lay between the germline ends. Germline CDR1 reads SGHNT; CDR2 reads YENEEA. This CDR3 has 14 residues.